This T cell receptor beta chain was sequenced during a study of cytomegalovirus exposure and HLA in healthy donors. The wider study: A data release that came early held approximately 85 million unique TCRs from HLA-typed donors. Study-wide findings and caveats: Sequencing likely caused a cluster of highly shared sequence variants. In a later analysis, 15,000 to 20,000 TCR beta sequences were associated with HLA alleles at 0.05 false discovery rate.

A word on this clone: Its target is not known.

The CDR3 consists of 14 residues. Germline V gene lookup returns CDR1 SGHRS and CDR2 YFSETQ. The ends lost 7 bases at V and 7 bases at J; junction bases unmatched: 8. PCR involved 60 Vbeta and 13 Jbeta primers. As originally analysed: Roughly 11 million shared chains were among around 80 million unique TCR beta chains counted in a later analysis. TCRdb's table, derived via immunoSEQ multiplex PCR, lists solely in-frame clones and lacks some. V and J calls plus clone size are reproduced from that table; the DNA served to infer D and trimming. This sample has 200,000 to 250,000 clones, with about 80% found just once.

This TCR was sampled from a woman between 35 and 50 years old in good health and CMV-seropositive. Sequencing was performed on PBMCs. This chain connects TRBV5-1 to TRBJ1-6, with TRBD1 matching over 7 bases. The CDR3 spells CASSMGDSNSPLHF. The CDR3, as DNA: TGCGCCAGCTCTATGGGGGACAGCAATTCACCCCTCCACTTT.